The 18 T cell receptor beta chains listed next were all sequenced from one sample in a study of cytomegalovirus exposure and HLA in healthy donors. TCRdb's copy holds only in-frame clones and misses some; the assay was immunoSEQ multiplex PCR. Of 210,000 or so clones in the sample, about 91% were seen once. Sequences were obtained from PBMCs. The receptors stem from a woman under 30 in good health and CMV-seronegative.

The chain recombines TRBV28 with TRBJ2-1; weak D call: TRBD1 (6 bases). With 3 bases removed from V and 0 bases from J, the gap between germline ends came to 15 bases. Germline CDR1 is MDHEN and CDR2 is SYDVKM. The CDR3 runs 17 residues. The CDR3 nucleotides read TGTGCCAGCAGTTTGCCCGGGACAACGAGCTCCTACAATGAGCAGTTCTTC. Translated: CASSLPGTTSSYNEQFF.

The V gene is TRBV2, the J gene TRBJ2-7; D is possibly TRBD1 (6 bases). The germline V gene encodes CDR1 SNHLY and CDR2 FYNNEI. The CDR3 sequence is 16 residues long. The V and J ends lost 6 bases and 0 bases respectively, with 18 bases between them. The CDR3 is CASRPRGTGISYEQYF. The DNA for the CDR3 is TGTGCCAGCAGGCCTCGGGGTACAGGGATCTCCTACGAGCAGTACTTC.

The V and J genes are TRBV4-3 and TRBJ2-2; weak D call: TRBD1 (6 bases). The CDR3 sequence is 13 residues long. Deletions cut 2 bases from V and 5 bases from J, with 6 bases between. CDR1 and CDR2 (germline): LGHNA, YSLEER. The CDR3: CASSQTGTGELFF. As DNA, the CDR3 is TGCGCCAGCAGCCAAACAGGGACCGGGGAGCTGTTTTTT.

The chain has TRBV10-3 and TRBJ2-3; TRBD2 agrees at 10 bases. Germline V lookup: CDR1 ENHRY, CDR2 SYGVKD. Germline trimming cut 4 bases from V and 4 bases from J; bases unmatched to any gene: 2. The CDR3 runs to 14 residues. As DNA, the CDR3 is TGTGCCATCAGTGGGACTAGCGGATCAGATACGCAGTATTTT. It specifies CAISGTSGSDTQYF.

The chain joins TRBV18 to TRBJ2-7; tentative D call: TRBD1 (6 bases). Germline V gives CDR1 KGHSH, CDR2 LQKENI. Between the trimmed V and J ends, which lost 6 bases and 7 bases, there was a span of 22 bases. This CDR3 is 15 amino acids long. The CDR3 nucleotides read TGTGCCAGCTCCTCAGCACTTACAGGGTCGGGGGAGCAGTACTTC. It is translated as CASSSALTGSGEQYF.

The chain recombines TRBV28 with TRBJ2-1, with a possible D match to TRBD2 (5 bases). The germline gives CDR1 MDHEN, CDR2 SYDVKM. This CDR3 contains 16 residues. V was clipped by 3 bases and J by 4 bases, with 16 bases between them. CDR3 nucleotides: TGTGCCAGCAGTTTGGTTTCCGGGATAAATTACAATGAGCAGTTCTTC. Encoded protein: CASSLVSGINYNEQFF. Combining the CDR3 with reference TRBV28 and TRBJ2-1 gives the whole variable domain DVKVTQSSRYLVKRTGEKVFLECVQDMDHENMFWYRQDPGLGLRLIYFSYDVKMKEKGDIPEGYSVSREKKERFSLILESASTNQTSMYLCASSLVSGINYNEQFFGPGTRLTVL.

To note about this clone: A much larger clone is a single base away; this may be a read error. The chain joins TRBV5-4 to TRBJ1-2; 7 bases line up with TRBD1. This CDR3 is built from 12 residues. J gave up 7 bases and V 0 bases, and 0 bases lay outside the gene matches. Germline CDR1 SGHNT, CDR2 YYREEE (reference sequence). The CDR3 coding sequence is TGTGCCAGCAGCTTGGGGGACAGTGGCTACACCTTC. Its protein is CASSLGDSGYTF.

The chain recombines TRBV18 with TRBJ1-1, with 12 bases matching TRBD1. This CDR3 is 16 amino acids long. Germline values: CDR1 KGHSH, CDR2 LQKENI. Trimming took 5 bases from V and 2 from J; bases not matched to a gene: 6. The CDR3 reads CASSSGTGGGNTEAFF. CDR3 nucleotide sequence: TGTGCCAGCTCATCCGGGACAGGGGGCGGAAACACTGAAGCTTTCTTT.

This clone was seen more than once but under ten times. The gene calls are TRBV4-2 and TRBJ2-3; perhaps TRBD2 as D (5 bases). The CDR3 is 15 amino acids. V lost 1 base and J lost 6, with 14 bases in between. Germline V gives CDR1 LGHNA, CDR2 YNFKEQ. Written as DNA, the CDR3 is TGTGCCAGCAGCCAAGGTCTGGGGAGCGTGGATACGCAGTATTTT. Translating it yields CASSQGLGSVDTQYF.

The chain recombines TRBV7-6 with TRBJ2-5, with no clear D. Trimming shortened V by 5 bases and J by 0 bases, and 4 bases separated the two germline ends. The CDR3 covers 12 residues. CDR1 and CDR2 (germline): SGHVS, FNYEAQ. The CDR3 loop is CASSPHQETQYF. In DNA, the CDR3 is TGTGCCAGCAGCCCTCACCAAGAGACCCAGTACTTC.

The chain carries TRBV19 and TRBJ1-1, with 8 bases lining up with TRBD1. The CDR3 contains 16 residues. With V trimmed by 1 base and J by 4 bases, 8 bases remained unmatched. CDR1 is LNHDA and CDR2 is SQIVND in the germline V gene (reference sequence). The CDR3 DNA reads TGTGCCAGTAGTATAGGGGCAGGGGGCCGCGTCACTGAAGCTTTCTTT. It encodes CASSIGAGGRVTEAFF. The full variable domain, rest sourced from reference TRBV19 and TRBJ1-1, is DGGITQSPKYLFRKEGQNVTLSCEQNLNHDAMYWYRQDPGQGLRLIYYSQIVNDFQKGDIAEGYSVSREKKESFPLTVTSAQKNPTAFYLCASSIGAGGRVTEAFFGQGTRLTVV.

The chain couples TRBV5-1 to TRBJ1-4; no reliable D call. Trimming removed 0 bases from V and 7 bases from J, with 10 bases in between. This CDR3 is 14 amino acids long. The germline V gene has CDR1 SGHRS and CDR2 YFSETQ. Written as DNA, the CDR3 is TGCGCCAGCAGCTTGGAGGATCAGGCTGAAAAACTGTTTTTT. Residues: CASSLEDQAEKLFF.

V is TRBV7-3 and J is TRBJ2-7; TRBD2 matches 7 bases. The CDR3 extends over 13 amino acids. Germline V gives CDR1 SGHTA, CDR2 FQGTGA. Trimming removed 4 bases from V and 10 bases from J; junction bases left unmatched: 10. For the CDR3, the DNA is TGTGCCAGCAGCTCCAGTACAAGCGGGAACCAGTACTTC. This sequence encodes CASSSSTSGNQYF.

The V and J genes are TRBV7-9 and TRBJ2-1; D is undetermined. This CDR3 is 16 amino acids long. In germline, CDR1 is SEHNR, CDR2 FQNEAQ (reference sequence). V was cut by 5 bases and J by 6 bases, with 20 bases left in between. This chain's CDR3 is CASSPILSALRNEQFF. The CDR3 bases are TGTGCCAGCAGCCCCATCCTGAGCGCTTTACGCAATGAGCAGTTCTTC.

V is TRBV13 and J is TRBJ2-3; possibly TRBD2 for D (6 bases). The CDR3 is 15 amino acids. CDR1 PRHDT and CDR2 FYEKMQ come from the germline V gene (reference sequence). V was shortened by 4 bases and J by 4 bases, with 15 bases between the two germline ends. DNA for the CDR3: TGTGCCAGCAGCTCCGGGACTGCCGGGGCAGATACGCAGTATTTT. Protein sequence: CASSSGTAGADTQYF.

The V call is TRBV7-9, the J call TRBJ1-2, with a possible D match to TRBD1 (5 bases). The CDR3 covers 16 residues. Germline assignment: CDR1 SEHNR and CDR2 FQNEAQ (reference sequence). The V end lost 5 bases, the J end lost 2 bases, and 18 bases lay between the germline ends. The CDR3 protein is CASSEGVTKANYGYTF. In nucleotides, the CDR3 is TGTGCCAGCAGCGAAGGGGTCACAAAGGCGAACTATGGCTACACCTTC.

The chain uses TRBV2 and TRBJ1-1, with 9 bases aligning to TRBD1. Germline CDR1 and CDR2: SNHLY and FYNNEI. CDR3 length: 17 residues. J gave up 1 base and V 2 bases, and 8 bases lay outside the gene matches. CDR3 sequence: CASSEFFTGGKNTEAFF. Written as DNA, the CDR3 is TGTGCCAGCAGTGAATTTTTCACAGGGGGCAAGAACACTGAAGCTTTCTTT.

This clone showed up just once. The V gene is TRBV6-5, the J gene TRBJ2-7; the match to TRBD2 covers 9 bases. V shed 8 bases, J shed 2 bases, and the junction held 7 bases outside the gene matches. The CDR3 has 14 residues. Germline lookup yields CDR1 MNHEY and CDR2 SVGAGI. The CDR3 region has the DNA TGTGCCAGCGGGAGACTAGCGGCCACCTACGAGCAGTACTTC. Residues: CASGRLAATYEQYF.